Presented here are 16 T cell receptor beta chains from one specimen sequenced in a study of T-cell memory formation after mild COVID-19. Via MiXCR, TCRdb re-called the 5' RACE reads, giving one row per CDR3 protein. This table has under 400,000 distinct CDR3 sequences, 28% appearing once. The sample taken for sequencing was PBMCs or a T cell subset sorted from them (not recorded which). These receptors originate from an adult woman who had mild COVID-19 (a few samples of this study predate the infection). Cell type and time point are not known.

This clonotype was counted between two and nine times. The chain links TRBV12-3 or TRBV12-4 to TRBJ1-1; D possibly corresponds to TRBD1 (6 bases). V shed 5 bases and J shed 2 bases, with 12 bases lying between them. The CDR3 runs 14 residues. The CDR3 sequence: CASSPRDTNTEAFF. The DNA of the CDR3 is TGTGCCAGCAGTCCGAGGGACACAAACACTGAAGCTTTCTTT.

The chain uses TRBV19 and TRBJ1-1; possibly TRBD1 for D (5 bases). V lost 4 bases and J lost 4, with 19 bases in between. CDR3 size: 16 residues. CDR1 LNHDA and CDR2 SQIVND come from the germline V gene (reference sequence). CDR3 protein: CASSNTGLGRVTEAFF. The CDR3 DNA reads TGTGCCAGTAGTAATACAGGCCTAGGTAGGGTCACTGAAGCTTTCTTT.

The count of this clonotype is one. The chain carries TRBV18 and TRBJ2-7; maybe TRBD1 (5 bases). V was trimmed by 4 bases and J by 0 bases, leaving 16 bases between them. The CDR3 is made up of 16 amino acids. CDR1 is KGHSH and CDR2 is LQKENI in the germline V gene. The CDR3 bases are TGTGCCAGCTCACGTTCCGGTCTGACAGTCTCCTACGAGCAGTACTTC. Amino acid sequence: CASSRSGLTVSYEQYF.

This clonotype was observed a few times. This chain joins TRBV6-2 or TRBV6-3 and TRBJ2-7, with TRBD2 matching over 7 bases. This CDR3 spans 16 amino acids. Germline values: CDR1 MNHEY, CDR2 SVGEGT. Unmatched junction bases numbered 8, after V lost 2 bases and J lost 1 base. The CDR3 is CASSYTSGGVSYEQYF. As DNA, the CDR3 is TGTGCCAGCAGTTACACGTCGGGAGGCGTTTCCTACGAGCAGTACTTC.

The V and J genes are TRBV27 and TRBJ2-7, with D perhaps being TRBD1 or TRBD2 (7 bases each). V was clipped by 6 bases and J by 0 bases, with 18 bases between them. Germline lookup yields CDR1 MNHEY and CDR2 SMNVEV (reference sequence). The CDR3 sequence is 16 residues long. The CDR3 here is CASSLGGTDSSYEQYF. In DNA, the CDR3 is TGTGCCAGCAGCCTCGGGGGGACAGACTCCTCCTACGAGCAGTACTTC.

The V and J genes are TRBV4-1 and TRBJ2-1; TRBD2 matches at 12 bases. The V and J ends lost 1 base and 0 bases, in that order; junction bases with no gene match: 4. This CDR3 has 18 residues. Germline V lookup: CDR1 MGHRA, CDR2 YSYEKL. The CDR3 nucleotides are TGCGCCAGCAGCCAAGGACTAGCGGGGGTTAGCTCCTACAATGAGCAGTTCTTC. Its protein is CASSQGLAGVSSYNEQFF.

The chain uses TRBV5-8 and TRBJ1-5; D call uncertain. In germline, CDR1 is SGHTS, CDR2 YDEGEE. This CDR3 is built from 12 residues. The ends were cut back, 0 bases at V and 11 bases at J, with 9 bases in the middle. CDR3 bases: TGTGCCAGCAGCTTGGTAGGAAACGCCCAGCATTTT. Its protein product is CASSLVGNAQHF. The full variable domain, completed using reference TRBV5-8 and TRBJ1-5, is EAGVTQSPTHLIKTRGQQATLRCSPISGHTSVYWYQQALGLGLQFLLWYDEGEERNRGNFPPRFSGRQFPNYSSELNVNALELEDSALYLCASSLVGNAQHFGDGTRLSIL.

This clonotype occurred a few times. The CDR3, as DNA: TGTGCCAGGGGGTCCGTTTCCGGAAAGAATTCACCCCTCCACTTT. Translation gives CARGSVSGKNSPLHF. The chain links TRBV2 to TRBJ1-6; no clear D gene. Trimming stripped 9 bases from V and 7 bases from J, with 19 bases between. In germline, CDR1 is SNHLY, CDR2 FYNNEI. The CDR3 covers 15 residues.

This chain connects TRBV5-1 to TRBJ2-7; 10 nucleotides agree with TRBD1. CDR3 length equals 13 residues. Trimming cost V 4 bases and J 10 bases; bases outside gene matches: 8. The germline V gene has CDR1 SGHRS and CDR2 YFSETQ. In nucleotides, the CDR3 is TGCGCCAGCAGCGAGGACAGGGGGACGGAACAGTACTTC. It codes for CASSEDRGTEQYF.

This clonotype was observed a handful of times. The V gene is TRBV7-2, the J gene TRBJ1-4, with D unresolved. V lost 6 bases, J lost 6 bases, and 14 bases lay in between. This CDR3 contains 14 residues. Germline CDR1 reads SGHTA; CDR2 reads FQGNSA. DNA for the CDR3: TGTGCCAGCAGTTTCGGGTTTTCGGATGAAAAACTGTTTTTT. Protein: CASSFGFSDEKLFF.

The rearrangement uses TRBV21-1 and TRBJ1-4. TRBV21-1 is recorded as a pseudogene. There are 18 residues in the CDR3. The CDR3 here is CASSSIRYGREANEKLFF. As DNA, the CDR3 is TGTGCCAGCAGCTCCATCCGGTATGGTCGGGAGGCTAATGAAAAACTGTTTTTT.

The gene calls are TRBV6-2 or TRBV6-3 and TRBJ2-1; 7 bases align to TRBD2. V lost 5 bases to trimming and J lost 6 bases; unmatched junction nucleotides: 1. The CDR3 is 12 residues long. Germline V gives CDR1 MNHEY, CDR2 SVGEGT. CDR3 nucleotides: TGTGCCAGCAGTGGACTAGTCAATGAGCAGTTCTTC. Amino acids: CASSGLVNEQFF.

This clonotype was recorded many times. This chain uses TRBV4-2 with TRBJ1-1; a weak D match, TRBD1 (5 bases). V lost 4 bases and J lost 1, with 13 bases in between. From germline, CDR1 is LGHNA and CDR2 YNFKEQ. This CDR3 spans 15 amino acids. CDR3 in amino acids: CASSPAGQGNTEAFF. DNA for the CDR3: TGTGCCAGCAGCCCCGCAGGGCAGGGGAACACTGAAGCTTTCTTT.

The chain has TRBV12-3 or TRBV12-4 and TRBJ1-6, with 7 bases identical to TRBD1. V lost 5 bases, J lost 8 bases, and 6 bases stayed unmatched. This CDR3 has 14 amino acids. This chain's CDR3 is CASSPQGGDSPLHF. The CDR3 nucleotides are TGTGCCAGCAGTCCCCAAGGGGGCGATTCACCCCTCCACTTT.

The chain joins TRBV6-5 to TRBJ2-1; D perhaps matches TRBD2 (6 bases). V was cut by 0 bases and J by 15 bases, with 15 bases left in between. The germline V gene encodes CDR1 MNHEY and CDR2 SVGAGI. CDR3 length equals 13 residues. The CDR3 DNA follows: TGTGCCAGCAGTTACTCGGGAGGTCCGGGTTCGTTCTTC. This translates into CASSYSGGPGSFF.

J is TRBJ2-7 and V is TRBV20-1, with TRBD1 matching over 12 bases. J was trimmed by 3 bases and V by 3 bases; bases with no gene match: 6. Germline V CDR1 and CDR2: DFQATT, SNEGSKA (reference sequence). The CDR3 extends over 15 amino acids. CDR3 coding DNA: TGCAGTGCTAGGGCCGGGACAGGGGGCCTCTACGAGCAGTACTTC. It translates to CSARAGTGGLYEQYF.